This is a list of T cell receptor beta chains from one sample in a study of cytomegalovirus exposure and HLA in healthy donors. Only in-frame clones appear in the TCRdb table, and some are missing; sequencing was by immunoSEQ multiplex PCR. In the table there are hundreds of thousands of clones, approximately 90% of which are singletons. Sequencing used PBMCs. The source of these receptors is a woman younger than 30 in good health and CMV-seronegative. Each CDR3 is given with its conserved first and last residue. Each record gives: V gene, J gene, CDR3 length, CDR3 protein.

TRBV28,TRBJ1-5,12,CASRERDGPQHF
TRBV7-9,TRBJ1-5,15,CASSPSGGGNQPQHF
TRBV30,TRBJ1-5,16,CAWSQEPGYSNQPQHF
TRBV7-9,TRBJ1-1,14,CASSLRGGDTEAFF
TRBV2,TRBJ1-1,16,CASILRDRGGATEAFF
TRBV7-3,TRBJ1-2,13,CASSPQGNYGYTF
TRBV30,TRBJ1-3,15,CAWVSRVSRRNTIYF
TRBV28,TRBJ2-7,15,CASRVAGGILGEQYF
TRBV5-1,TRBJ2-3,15,CASSSGGRGTDTQYF
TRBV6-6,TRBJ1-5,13,CASSPQRNQPQHF
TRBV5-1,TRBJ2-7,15,CASSLTSGKGYEQYF
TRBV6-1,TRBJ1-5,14,CASSVDRLNQPQHF
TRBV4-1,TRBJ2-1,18,CASSQDPASGGAVDEQFF
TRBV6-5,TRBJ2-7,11,CASSHGGEQYF
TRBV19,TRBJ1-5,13,CASRRQDNQPQHF
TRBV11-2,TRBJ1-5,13,CASSLTQDSGKHF
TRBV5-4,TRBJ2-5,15,CASSTSSGGQETQYF